The clone carrying this T cell receptor beta chain was observed many times. This entry comes from a study of spatial heterogeneity in lung cancer. Study details: There were consistently more beta-chain sequences detected than alpha-chain sequences.

The CDR3 covers 15 residues. Trimming stripped 4 bases from V and 4 bases from J, with 13 bases between. Germline CDR1 and CDR2: KGHDR and SFDVKD. Time point meaning: sample taken at primary tumor resection. 55 to 80 TRACERx patients with early, untreated non-small cell lung cancer donated samples. Material for sequencing was whole RNA from tumor, nontumor lung or frozen PBMC, left unsorted. TCRdb passed the 5' RACE reads through MiXCR, listing each CDR3 protein once. The sample shows more than 9,000 distinct CDR3 sequences, 6% to 7% of them seen only once. Sequenced here: normal lung tissue next to the tumor, sampled at surgery. The receptor was isolated from a male donor with early-stage non-small cell lung cancer. The chain uses TRBV24-1 and TRBJ2-1; no clear D. CDR3: CATSDSVFLYNEQFF. The CDR3 DNA sequence: TGTGCCACCAGTGACAGTGTGTTTCTTTACAATGAGCAGTTCTTC.